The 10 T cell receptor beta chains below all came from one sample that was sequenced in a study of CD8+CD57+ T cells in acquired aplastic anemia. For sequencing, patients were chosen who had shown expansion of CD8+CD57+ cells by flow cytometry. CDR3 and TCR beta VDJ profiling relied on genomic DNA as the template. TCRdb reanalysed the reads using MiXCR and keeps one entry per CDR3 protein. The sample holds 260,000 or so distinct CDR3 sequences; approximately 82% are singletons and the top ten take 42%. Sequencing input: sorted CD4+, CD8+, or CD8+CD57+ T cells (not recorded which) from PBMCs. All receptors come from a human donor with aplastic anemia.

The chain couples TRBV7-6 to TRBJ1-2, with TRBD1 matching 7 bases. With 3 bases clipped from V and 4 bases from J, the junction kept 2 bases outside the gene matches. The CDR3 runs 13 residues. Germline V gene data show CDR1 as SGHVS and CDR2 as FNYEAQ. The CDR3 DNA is TGTGCCAGCAGCTTTGCAGGGGGCTATGGCTACACCTTC. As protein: CASSFAGGYGYTF.

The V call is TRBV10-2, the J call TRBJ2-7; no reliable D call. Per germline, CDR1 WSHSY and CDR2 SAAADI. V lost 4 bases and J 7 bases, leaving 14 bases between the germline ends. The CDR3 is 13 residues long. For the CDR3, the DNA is TGCGCCAGCAGTGGCCGAAGGGCTTGGGAGCAGTACTTC. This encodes CASSGRRAWEQYF.

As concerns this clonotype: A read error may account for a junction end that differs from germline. CDR3 nucleotides: TGTGCCAGCAGCGCAGGGACAGCTACGCACAACGTTCTGACTTTC. As protein: CASSAGTATHNVLTF. V is TRBV9 and J is TRBJ2-6; 7 bases match TRBD1. The CDR3 sequence is 15 residues long. Per germline, CDR1 SGDLS and CDR2 YYNGEE. The whole variable domain, filled in from reference TRBV9 and TRBJ2-6, reads DSGVTQTPKHLITATGQRVTLRCSPRSGDLSVYWYQQSLDQGLQFLIQYYNGEERAKGNILERFSAQQFPDLHSELNLSSLELGDSALYFCASSAGTATHNVLTFGAGSRLTVL.

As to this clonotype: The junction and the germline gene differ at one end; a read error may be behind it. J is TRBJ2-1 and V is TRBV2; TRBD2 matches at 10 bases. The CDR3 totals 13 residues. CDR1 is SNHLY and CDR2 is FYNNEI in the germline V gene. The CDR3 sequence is CARSSGGIHEQFF. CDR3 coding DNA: TGTGCCCGCAGTAGCGGGGGGATCCATGAGCAGTTCTTC.

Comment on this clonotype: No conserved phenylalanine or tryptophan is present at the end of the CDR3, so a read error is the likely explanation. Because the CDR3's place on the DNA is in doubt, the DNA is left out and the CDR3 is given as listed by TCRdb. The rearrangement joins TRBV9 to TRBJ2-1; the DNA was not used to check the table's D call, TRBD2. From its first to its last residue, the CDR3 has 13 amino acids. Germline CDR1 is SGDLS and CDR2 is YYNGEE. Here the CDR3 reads CASSVRLAGGHNV.

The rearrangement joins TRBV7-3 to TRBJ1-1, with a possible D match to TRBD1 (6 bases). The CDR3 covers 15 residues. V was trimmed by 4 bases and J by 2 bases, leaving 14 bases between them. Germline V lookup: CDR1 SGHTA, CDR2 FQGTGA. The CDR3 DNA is TGTGCCAGCAGCTACGAGCTGACAGGTAACACTGAAGCTTTCTTT. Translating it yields CASSYELTGNTEAFF. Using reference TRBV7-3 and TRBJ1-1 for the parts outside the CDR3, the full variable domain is GAGVSQTPSNKVTEKGKYVELRCDPISGHTALYWYRQSLGQGPEFLIYFQGTGAADDSGLPNDRFFAVRPEGSVSTLKIQRTERGDSAVYLCASSYELTGNTEAFFGQGTRLTVV.

The CDR3, as DNA: TGTGCCAGCAGCTTACCAAGAAGCCCCGATACGCAGGATCAGTTCTTC. This translates into CASSLPRSPDTQDQFF. V is TRBV7-8 and J is TRBJ2-1; D is unclear. The CDR3 contains 16 residues. CDR1 is SGHVS and CDR2 is FQNEAQ in the germline V gene. The germline V and J ends were trimmed by 2 bases and 13 bases, with 24 bases remaining between them.

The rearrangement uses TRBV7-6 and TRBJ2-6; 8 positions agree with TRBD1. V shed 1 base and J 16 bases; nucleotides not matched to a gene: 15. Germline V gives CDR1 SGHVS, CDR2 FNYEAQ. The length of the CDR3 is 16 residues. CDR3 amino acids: CASSLGAGGTADTLTF. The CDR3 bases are TGTGCCAGCAGCTTAGGGGCAGGGGGCACCGCCGATACGCTGACTTTC.

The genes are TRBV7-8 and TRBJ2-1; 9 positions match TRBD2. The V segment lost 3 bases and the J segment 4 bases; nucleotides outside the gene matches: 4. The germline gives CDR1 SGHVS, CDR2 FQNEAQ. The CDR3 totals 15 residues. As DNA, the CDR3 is TGTGCCAGCAGCTTTCTGAGCGGGGGGTACAATGAGCAGTTCTTC. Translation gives CASSFLSGGYNEQFF.

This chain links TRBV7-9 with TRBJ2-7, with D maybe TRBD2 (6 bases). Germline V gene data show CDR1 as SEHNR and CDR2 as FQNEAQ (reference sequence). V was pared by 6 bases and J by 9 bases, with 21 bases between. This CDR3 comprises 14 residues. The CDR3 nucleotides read TGTGCCAGCAGTTTCGTGGGGGGTACCTATGCGCAGTACTTC. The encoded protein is CASSFVGGTYAQYF.